Presented here are 10 T cell receptor beta chains from one specimen sequenced in a study of blood T cell repertoires in COVID-19. Produced via immunoSEQ multiplex PCR; TCRdb's table is partial and in-frame only. The table records over 200,000 clones, about 88% of them present only once. The sample consisted of peripheral blood. The receptors derive from a woman aged 55-70 years with acute or convalescent COVID-19.

This chain joins TRBV5-1 and TRBJ2-3; TRBD2 matches at 12 bases. This CDR3 contains 14 residues. Looked up from germline, CDR1 is SGHRS and CDR2 is YFSETQ. V shed 5 bases, J shed 4 bases, and the junction held 2 bases outside the gene matches. The CDR3 nucleotides are TGCGCCAGCAGGCTAGCGGGAGGGGCAGATACGCAGTATTTT. Protein sequence: CASRLAGGADTQYF.

The table lists this clone with a count of one. The CDR3 nucleotides are TGTGCCAGCAGTTTAGGGTGGGCATACGAGCAGTACTTC. Translating it yields CASSLGWAYEQYF. The chain combines TRBV12-3 or TRBV12-4 with TRBJ2-7; D is unresolved. Trimming cost V 1 base and J 4 bases, with 8 bases left between them. There are 13 residues in the CDR3.

This clone was counted between two and nine times. V and J are TRBV5-1 and TRBJ1-5; D may be TRBD1 (6 bases). The ends were cut back, 1 base at V and 7 bases at J, with 15 bases in the middle. CDR3 length: 15 residues. The germline CDR1 and CDR2 sequences are SGHRS and YFSETQ. The CDR3 DNA follows: TGCGCCAGCAGCTTGACCCCAGGGGAGGGGCAGCCCCAGCATTTT. Translated: CASSLTPGEGQPQHF.

The chain uses TRBV11-2 and TRBJ2-7; TRBD2 matches 12 bases. From germline, CDR1 is SGHAT and CDR2 FQNNGV. This CDR3 is built from 14 residues. The V segment lost 5 bases and the J segment 4 bases; nucleotides outside the gene matches: 3. CDR3 in DNA: TGTGCCAGCAGCGGACTAGCGGGGACTTACGAGCAGTACTTC. Amino acids: CASSGLAGTYEQYF. Complete variable domain (other parts from reference TRBV11-2 and TRBJ2-7): EAGVAQSPRYKIIEKRQSVAFWCNPISGHATLYWYQQILGQGPKLLIQFQNNGVVDDSQLPKDRFSAERLKGVDSTLKIQPAKLEDSAVYLCASSGLAGTYEQYFGPGTRLTVT.

The gene calls are TRBV28 and TRBJ2-1; 7 bases align to TRBD2. V trimming: 1 base; J trimming: 0 bases; junction bases outside the gene matches: 3. This CDR3 contains 16 residues. From germline, CDR1 is MDHEN and CDR2 SYDVKM. As DNA, the CDR3 is TGTGCCAGCAGTTTATTAGTAGCGGGCTCCTACAATGAGCAGTTCTTC. Protein: CASSLLVAGSYNEQFF.

The chain uses TRBV19 and TRBJ1-3, with D hard to call. V lost 4 bases and J lost 1, with 11 bases in between. Per germline, CDR1 LNHDA and CDR2 SQIVND (reference sequence). The CDR3 is 15 amino acids. DNA for the CDR3: TGTGCCAGTAGTACCGAAGCGAGGTCTGGAAACACCATATATTTT. Protein product: CASSTEARSGNTIYF.

The chain joins TRBV6-5 to TRBJ2-7, with D possibly being TRBD1 (6 bases). Germline V gene lookup returns CDR1 MNHEY and CDR2 SVGAGI. V lost 6 bases, J lost 4 bases, and 10 bases lay in between. This CDR3 spans 12 amino acids. The CDR3 region has the DNA TGTGCCAGCAGAACAGGGCAATACGAGCAGTACTTC. Encoded protein: CASRTGQYEQYF.

The rearrangement joins TRBV9 to TRBJ1-2; TRBD1 matches 7 bases. The CDR3 runs to 16 residues. With V trimmed by 2 bases and J by 0 bases, 7 bases remained unmatched. Germline CDR1 SGDLS, CDR2 YYNGEE. CDR3 loop: CASSVEGAFTNYGYTF. The CDR3, as DNA: TGTGCCAGCAGCGTGGAGGGGGCCTTCACTAACTATGGCTACACCTTC.

This sequence joins TRBV7-2 and TRBJ2-4, with TRBD2 identical over 9 bases. The germline V gene encodes CDR1 SGHTA and CDR2 FQGNSA. V was clipped by 8 bases and J by 3 bases; unmatched bases: 11. The CDR3 length is 16 residues. The CDR3 DNA reads TGTGCCAGCGGCTGGGCGGGGGGGCAAGGCAAAAACATTCAGTACTTC. Its translation: CASGWAGGQGKNIQYF.

This CDR3 reads CASRVGGLGQGNTIYF. The CDR3 DNA follows: TGTGCCAGCAGAGTGGGGGGATTGGGACAGGGGAACACCATATATTTT. V and J are TRBV28 and TRBJ1-3; TRBD1 matches at 10 bases. Germline V gene sequence: CDR1 MDHEN, CDR2 SYDVKM. The junction had 12 bases not matched to a gene; V was cut back by 6 bases and J by 7 bases. This CDR3 region has 16 residues. Looking up the rest from reference TRBV28 and TRBJ1-3 gives the full variable domain: DVKVTQSSRYLVKRTGEKVFLECVQDMDHENMFWYRQDPGLGLRLIYFSYDVKMKEKGDIPEGYSVSREKKERFSLILESASTNQTSMYLCASRVGGLGQGNTIYFGEGSWLTVV.